A selection of T cell receptor beta chains follows, all from one sample in a study of CD8 T cells in Susac syndrome. Each CDR3 protein gets one entry after TCRdb re-called the immunoSEQ multiplex PCR reads with MiXCR. This table has fewer than 200,000 distinct CDR3 sequences, around 90% appearing once. Source material: CD4+ T cells from PBMCs. The receptors shown here come from a human donor with Susac syndrome. Each CDR3 is given without its conserved first and last residue. Each record gives: V gene, J gene, clone size, CDR3 protein. Some rows have no size entry. The others give once, few or many, or a class for an expanded clone.

TRBV11-2	TRBJ2-3	NA	ASSSTWATDTQY
TRBV7-3	TRBJ2-1	once	ASSPRGSGRASNEQF
TRBV4-2	TRBJ1-4	NA	ASSPSVREKLF
TRBV10-3	TRBJ2-1	NA	AISESGYNEQF
TRBV20-1	TRBJ2-5	NA	SATGLGGARETQY
TRBV6-5	TRBJ2-1	NA	ASSSSAGVF
TRBV30	TRBJ2-7	NA	ACQNLNEQY
TRBV4-2	TRBJ2-7	NA	ASSQQAGAHEQY
TRBV28	TRBJ1-2	once	ASSAGTWGVYGYT
TRBV2	TRBJ1-3	NA	ASKTAGTAGNTIY
TRBV13	TRBJ2-7	NA	ASSLEDGTPYEQY
TRBV19	TRBJ1-5	NA	ASSIFRTSNQPQH
TRBV30	TRBJ2-4	NA	AWSLAGGPLNIQY
TRBV2	TRBJ2-3	NA	ASSDPHSTGRELLTSTDTQY
TRBV5-3	TRBJ2-1	NA	ARSLRRGSYNEQF